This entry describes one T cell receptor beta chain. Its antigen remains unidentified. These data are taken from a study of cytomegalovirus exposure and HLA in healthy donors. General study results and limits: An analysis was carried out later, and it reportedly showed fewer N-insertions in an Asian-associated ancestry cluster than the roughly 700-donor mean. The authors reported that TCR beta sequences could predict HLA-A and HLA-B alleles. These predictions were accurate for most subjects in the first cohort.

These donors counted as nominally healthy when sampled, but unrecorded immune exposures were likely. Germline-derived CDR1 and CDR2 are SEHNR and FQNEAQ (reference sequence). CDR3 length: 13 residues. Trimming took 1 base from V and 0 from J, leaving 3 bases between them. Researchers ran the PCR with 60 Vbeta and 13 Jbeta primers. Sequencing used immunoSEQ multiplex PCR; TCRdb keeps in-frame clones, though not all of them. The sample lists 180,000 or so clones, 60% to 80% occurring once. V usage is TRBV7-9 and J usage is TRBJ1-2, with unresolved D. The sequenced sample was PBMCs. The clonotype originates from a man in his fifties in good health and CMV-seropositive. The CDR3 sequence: CASSLGTNYGYTF. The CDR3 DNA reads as TGTGCCAGCAGCTTAGGTACTAACTATGGCTACACCTTC. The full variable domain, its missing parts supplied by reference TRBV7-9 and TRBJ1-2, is DTGVSQNPRHKITKRGQNVTFRCDPISEHNRLYWYRQTLGQGPEFLTYFQNEAQLEKSRLLSDRFSAERPKGSFSTLEIQRTEQGDSAMYLCASSLGTNYGYTFGSGTRLTVV.